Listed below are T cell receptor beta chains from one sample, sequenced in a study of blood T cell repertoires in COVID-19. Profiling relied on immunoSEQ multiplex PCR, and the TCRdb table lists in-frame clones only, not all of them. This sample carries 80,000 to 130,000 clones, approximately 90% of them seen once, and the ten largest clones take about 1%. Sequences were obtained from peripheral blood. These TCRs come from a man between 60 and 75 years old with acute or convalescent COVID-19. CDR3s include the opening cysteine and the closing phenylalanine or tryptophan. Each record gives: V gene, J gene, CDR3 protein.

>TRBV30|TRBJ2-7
CAWSTLAENYEQYF
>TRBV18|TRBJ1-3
CASSPTGIGNTIYF
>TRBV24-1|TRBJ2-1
CATSDRGLAGYNEQFF
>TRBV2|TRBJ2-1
CASSSQERQFF
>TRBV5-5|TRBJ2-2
CASSLQGGWNTGELFF
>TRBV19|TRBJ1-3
CASSLGQGNTIYF
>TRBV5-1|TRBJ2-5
CASSPGGWGLQETQYF
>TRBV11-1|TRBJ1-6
CASSSATGGISPLHF
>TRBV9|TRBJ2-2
CASSVGWGASGRGTGELFF
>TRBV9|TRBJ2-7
CASSPQAGGAYEQYF
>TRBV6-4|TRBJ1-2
CASSDSGTGAYSGYTF
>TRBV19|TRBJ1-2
CASSIIDSTGGYTF
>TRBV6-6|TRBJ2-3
CASSYSGRTDTQYF
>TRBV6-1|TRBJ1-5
CASSEGGLNQPQHF
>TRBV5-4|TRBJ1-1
CASSLAGMTGKTEAFF
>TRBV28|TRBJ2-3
CASPPSGTSGRASSFADTQYF
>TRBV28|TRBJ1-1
CASRGIRVNMNTEAFF
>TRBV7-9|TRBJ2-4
CASSLRGLDIQYF
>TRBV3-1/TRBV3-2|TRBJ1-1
CASSQAGEGGETEAFF
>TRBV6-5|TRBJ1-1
CASSGKGWRNTEAFF
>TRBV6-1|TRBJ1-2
CASSEPQGNRGYTF
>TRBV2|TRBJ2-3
CASTYLSGRDTQYF
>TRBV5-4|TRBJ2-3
CASSFFLQADGGYTQYF
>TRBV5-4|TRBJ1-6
CASSFKQGLNSPLHF
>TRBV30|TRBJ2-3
CAWRVRGLVTDTQYF
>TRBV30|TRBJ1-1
CAWSSVTGEAFF
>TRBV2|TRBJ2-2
CASSEDGGSNTGELFF
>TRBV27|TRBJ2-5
CASRRGAETQYF
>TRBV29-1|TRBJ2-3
CSVGFEAGGGPDTQYF
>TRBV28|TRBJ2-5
CASSNRLLRGTQYF
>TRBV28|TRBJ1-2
CASSLMAGGKGYTF
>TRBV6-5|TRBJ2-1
CASTQTSGRAREQFF